Included here is one T cell receptor beta chain sequence, with context. The data originate from a study of T cell responses to AZD1222 COVID-19 vaccine. The method was immunoSEQ multiplex PCR; TCRdb's version includes in-frame clones alone and lacks a portion of them. The sample contains 150,000 to 200,000 clones, more than 90% of which appear only once. Trimming removed 8 bases at V and 8 bases at J, with 13 bases between. The germline V gene has CDR1 WSHSY and CDR2 SAAADI. The CDR3 is made up of 11 amino acids. The receptor comes from an adult who received the MenACWY meningococcal vaccine as a control. Sequences were derived from peripheral blood, sampled 28 days after the second dose of the MenACWY control vaccine. The J gene is TRBJ2-7, the V gene TRBV10-2; TRBD2 might be the D (6 bases). In nucleotides, the CDR3 is TGCGCCAGCCTTCTAGCGAAACAGCAGTACTTC. Protein sequence: CASLLAKQQYF.